This T cell receptor (gamma chain) was captured in a study of γδ T cells in repeated Plasmodium falciparum infection (dated by TCRdb to the early 2020s). With regard to the full study: Malian children exposed to intense seasonal malaria transmission were enrolled in the natural-infection arm and compared with Australian children matched for age and gender. Samples were collected from controlled-infection subjects at baseline, immediately before selected infections, and 21 days after each infection. Four controlled human malaria infections were administered to about five malaria-naive U.S. adults over around 620 days by bites from P. falciparum NF54-infected Anopheles stephensi mosquitoes. The gammadelta TCR repertoires from Mali were analysed in two ways: cross-sectionally during periods with no transmission, and longitudinally across episodes of acute febrile malaria. The study looked at how repeated Plasmodium falciparum infection shapes the human gammadelta T cell repertoire, using both natural infection in Mali and controlled human malaria infection.

From the cysteine through the phenylalanine, the CDR3 covers 13 amino acids. This entry keeps only the CDR3 DNA: 39 bases, framed from base 1. The germline V gene encodes CDR1 EGSNGY and CDR2 YDSYNSKV. Comments on this clone: It has no known antigen specificity. The protein that TCRdb holds for this DNA derives from a much larger clone and differs from the translated DNA at residue 4, which likely indicates a read error; the protein shown here is translated from the DNA.

Beyond this particular receptor, the publication reports: Repeated controlled infections appeared to drive waves of new clonotype selection in Vdelta2-negative, largely Vdelta1+, gammadelta TCR repertoires. Generalizability was limited because the Malian cohort came from a small rural village made up predominantly of one ethnic group. Across time and infection, the Vgamma9/Vdelta2+ TCR repertoires showed a highly stable polyclonal makeup, with many TCRgamma sequences overlapping between individuals. Analysis of inter-individual variability in gammadelta T cell responses was limited by the small size of the controlled-infection cohort. Compared with Australian children, Malian children appeared to have Vdelta2-negative gammadelta TCR repertoires that were more clonally expanded, less diverse and less shared.

For bulk TCR repertoire analysis, Vgamma9/Vdelta2+ and Vdelta2-negative gammadelta T cell populations were isolated by flow sorting from peripheral blood mononuclear cells. To prepare the library, multiplex PCR was applied. The listed sequencing device is Illumina MiSeq. From each sorted gammadelta T cell sample, both TCR gamma (TRG) and TCR delta (TRD) chains were sequenced. The authors' pipeline ran thus. The repertoire analyses used clonotype tree plots, the accumulated frequency of the top 20 clonotypes, and diversity index (DI) and D75 metrics. For TCRdb, the public reads were processed anew by CATT, and duplicate DNA sequences were folded into one row. TCRdb, not the original authors, processed these V and J calls. The sample profile shows approximately 30,000 gamma-chain clones; roughly 1.4% of them were found once. The top ten constitute less than 20% of the sample.

The sequence came from a pool of human donors (malaria-infected and uninfected, not separated). The specimen was gamma-delta T cells from blood. The rearrangement combines TRGV2 with TRGJ1 or TRGJ2. The CDR3 has the sequence CATRDGRGYKKLF. The sequenced DNA: TGTGCCACCCGGGACGGGCGAGGTTATAAGAAACTCTTT.